Listed below are T cell receptor beta chains from one sample, sequenced in a study of shared clonotypes between healthy human individuals. Method: immunoSEQ multiplex PCR; TCRdb's copy keeps in-frame clones and lacks some. The sample holds about 2 million clones; about 95% are singletons and the top ten take around 1%. Sequencing was done on a sample of naive CD8+ T cells sorted from blood. These receptors all stem from a man aged 18-30 years in good health. Each CDR3 is given with its conserved first and last residue. Clone size is shown for a subset of rows, as once, few, many or a class of expanded clone.

>TRBV14|NA|TRBJ2-1
CASSQDLAGGANEQFF
>TRBV10-3|NA|TRBJ2-1
CAINARSYNEQFF
>TRBV5-1|NA|TRBJ1-1
CASVKTGERAEAFF
>TRBV29-1|NA|TRBJ1-2
CSVEDRGPTPSNYGYTF
>TRBV14|NA|TRBJ2-7
CASSPDNSYEQYF
>TRBV11-2|NA|TRBJ2-1
CASSWGRPSYNEQFF
>TRBV14|NA|TRBJ2-3
CASSQAAGANTDTQYF
>TRBV6-6|NA|TRBJ2-3
CASSIRLGGSTDTQYF
>TRBV5-5|NA|TRBJ1-1
CASSLSTNTEAFF
>TRBV4-1|once|TRBJ2-7
CASSPDRGHEQYF
>TRBV6-5|NA|TRBJ2-7
CASSVLASSSYEQYF
>TRBV27|NA|TRBJ2-2
CASSLSAGLYTGELFF
>TRBV6-5|NA|TRBJ2-7
CASSPGDQGFYEQYF
>TRBV30|NA|TRBJ1-1
CAWSVPHYRSVNTEAFF
>TRBV7-9|once|TRBJ2-7
CASSLALGGDRSGQYF
>TRBV2|NA|TRBJ2-1
CASSPSNEQFF
>TRBV19|NA|TRBJ1-1
CASSIGGVEEAFF
>TRBV7-3|NA|TRBJ1-1
CASSPFGGTEAFF
>TRBV10-3|NA|TRBJ1-1
CAGRDTGNTEAFF
>TRBV30|once|TRBJ2-5
CAWSVQRTGRETQYF
>TRBV27|NA|TRBJ2-3
CASRLGRGGTDTQYF
>TRBV7-9|NA|TRBJ2-2
CASSSTRLAGANTGELFF
>TRBV30|NA|TRBJ1-2
CAWNEGKGYTF
>TRBV28|NA|TRBJ1-3
CASTGDPGNTIYF
>TRBV7-9|NA|TRBJ2-7
CASSSGTGTSYEQYF
>TRBV5-1|NA|TRBJ2-5
CASSGGSEETQYF
>TRBV5-8|NA|TRBJ2-7
CASSYPYEQYF
>TRBV19|NA|TRBJ1-1
CASSIGQGLNTEAFF
>TRBV28|NA|TRBJ1-2
CASSFGQGGNYGYTF
>TRBV19|NA|TRBJ1-1
CASSTGSLDTEAFF
>TRBV30|NA|TRBJ1-2
CAWSAPLYQGGYGYTF
>TRBV28|NA|TRBJ2-3
CASSFFSGGGATDTQYF
>TRBV7-9|NA|TRBJ2-7
CASSPNWGSGSSYEQYF
>TRBV11-2|NA|TRBJ2-5
CASSLDPSDTYQETQYF
>TRBV6-1|NA|TRBJ1-5
CASSEEATGLSNQPQHF
>TRBV28|NA|TRBJ2-5
CASKGGTGFKETQYF
>TRBV9|NA|TRBJ2-7
CASSVSWDTNYEQYF
>TRBV6-5|NA|TRBJ2-1
CAAAGGIYNEQFF
>TRBV5-6|NA|TRBJ1-1
CASSVSDGRDLPKMF
>TRBV27|NA|TRBJ2-2
CASSLLWGGDTGELFF
>TRBV27|NA|TRBJ2-3
CASSPLGPVSTDTQYF
>TRBV4-1|NA|TRBJ2-7
CASSPRELGEQYF
>TRBV7-9|NA|TRBJ2-7
CASRGGLAGVGEQYF
>TRBV29-1|few|TRBJ2-4
CSGREGTKNIQYF